These T cell receptor beta chains were read from a single sample in a study of T-cell reconstitution after alpha-beta-depleted transplantation in children. TCRdb re-called the PCR reads with MiXCR, one entry per CDR3 protein. The sample lists hundreds of thousands of distinct CDR3 sequences; approximately 16% were seen once. The material sequenced was PBMCs from the stem cell graft donor, taken from the stem cell graft. The receptors here all came from a human donor who donated a stem cell graft to a child with acute lymphoblastic leukemia. Both conserved end residues are part of each CDR3. Fields, in order: clone size, J gene, D gene, V gene, CDR3 DNA, CDR3 protein. The D gene is left open where the match is weak. Rows give clone size only sometimes, using once, few, many, or a class for an expanded clone.

.,TRBJ1-1,.,TRBV27,TGTGCCAGCACCCCAGGACTCCGGAACACTGAAGCTTTCTTT,CASTPGLRNTEAFF
few,TRBJ2-7,TRBD1,TRBV19,TGTGCCAGTAGTATACTAGGGACAGGCTACGAGCAGTACTTC,CASSILGTGYEQYF
.,TRBJ2-2,.,TRBV27,TGTGCCAGCAGTTTAGCAGGGCACACCGGGGAGCTGTTTTTT,CASSLAGHTGELFF
.,TRBJ2-1,.,TRBV4-1,TGCGCCAGCAGCCCTTGGGTCGAGGGAGCGTACAATGAGCAGTTCTTC,CASSPWVEGAYNEQFF
few,TRBJ2-1,.,TRBV18,TGTGCCAGCTCGCTAAAACACCAACGTACAGTAACCTACAATGAGCAGTTCTTC,CASSLKHQRTVTYNEQFF
.,TRBJ2-7,.,TRBV2,TGTGCCAGCAGTGTTCGGCAAGAGCAGTACTTC,CASSVRQEQYF
.,TRBJ2-3,.,TRBV20-1,TGCAGTGCCTTATGGGGCTCCGGGAACACAGATACGCAGTATTTT,CSALWGSGNTDTQYF
.,TRBJ2-1,TRBD2,TRBV7-1,TGTGCCAGCAGCCCCAGGCTGGGCGGCGGGACTAGCGGATCCAATGAGCAGTTCTTC,CASSPRLGGGTSGSNEQFF
.,TRBJ2-1,.,TRBV12-3/TRBV12-4,TGTGCCAGCAGTTCTAGCGTTCCCTCCTACAATGAGCAGTTCTTC,CASSSSVPSYNEQFF
.,TRBJ1-5,.,TRBV20-1,TGCAGTGCTAGATTCCCAAATAGCAATCAGCCCCAGCATTTT,CSARFPNSNQPQHF
many,TRBJ2-2,.,TRBV7-8,TGTGCCAGCAGCTTATCCTTCCCCGGGGAGCTGTTTTTT,CASSLSFPGELFF
many,TRBJ2-2,TRBD2,TRBV5-1,TGCGCCAGCAGCTGGACTAGCGGGAGCCCGAACACCGGGGAGCTGTTTTTT,CASSWTSGSPNTGELFF
few,TRBJ2-1,.,TRBV9,TGTGCCAGCAGCGTAGATCCATCTCACAATGAGCAGTTCTTC,CASSVDPSHNEQFF
.,TRBJ1-6,TRBD1,TRBV18,TGTGCCAGCTCACCATGGGGACAGGAGTCCTATAATTCACCCCTCCACTTT,CASSPWGQESYNSPLHF
.,TRBJ2-3,TRBD2,TRBV20-1,TGCAGTGCACACATTATAGCGGGAGGGAAGGATACGCAGTATTTT,CSAHIIAGGKDTQYF
few,TRBJ1-2,TRBD1,TRBV30,TGTGCCTGGAGGGGAAGTTTGGGACAGGGGGCCTATGGCTACACCTTC,CAWRGSLGQGAYGYTF
.,TRBJ2-4,TRBD1,TRBV7-9,TGTGCCAGCAGCCCCCGGGGACAGGGGGCCAAAAACATTCAGTACTTC,CASSPRGQGAKNIQYF
few,TRBJ2-1,.,TRBV5-1,TGCGCCAGCAGCTTAGATATCTGGACAGACAATGAGCAGTTCTTC,CASSLDIWTDNEQFF
few,TRBJ1-1,.,TRBV7-9,TGTGCCAGCACCGGAATTGGGCCGGGGCGCTTTGAAGCTTTCTTT,CASTGIGPGRFEAFF
.,TRBJ2-7,TRBD2,TRBV5-1,TGCGCCAGCAGCTTGGTAGCGGGGGTTCTCACCTACGAGCAGTACTTC,CASSLVAGVLTYEQYF
few,TRBJ2-7,.,TRBV5-1,TGCGCCAGCAGCCCGCGGAGGGGCACGGTCGAGCAGTACTTC,CASSPRRGTVEQYF
few,TRBJ2-5,.,TRBV5-1,TGCGCCAGCAGCTTAGTAGTAGGACTTCAAGAGACCCAGTACTTC,CASSLVVGLQETQYF
.,TRBJ1-4,TRBD1,TRBV12-3/TRBV12-4,TGTGCCAGCCAGTTTGGGGCAGGGGGAGGAGAAAAACTGTTTTTT,CASQFGAGGGEKLFF
few,TRBJ2-7,.,TRBV5-4,TGTGCCAGCAGCTGGTCCGGCGGGTTATACGAGCAGTACTTC,CASSWSGGLYEQYF
.,TRBJ1-2,TRBD1,TRBV4-2,TGTGCCAGCAGCCCAAGACAGGGAGACTATGGCTACACCTTC,CASSPRQGDYGYTF
.,TRBJ2-2,TRBD2,TRBV12-3/TRBV12-4,TGTGCCAGCAGTCCCGGACTAGCGGGATCCAGGGAGCTGTTTTTT,CASSPGLAGSRELFF
.,TRBJ1-2,TRBD1,TRBV7-2,TGTGCCAGCAGACAGCTACCCGGGACAGGGTCCTATGGCTACACCTTC,CASRQLPGTGSYGYTF
.,TRBJ2-1,.,TRBV27,TGTGCCAGCAGTTTAGGGTCCGCCGGCGATGAGCAGTTCTTC,CASSLGSAGDEQFF
few,TRBJ2-7,.,TRBV7-3,TGTGCCAGCAGCCCCGTCCCAGGGAGCTCCTACGAGCAGTACTTC,CASSPVPGSSYEQYF
once,TRBJ2-1,.,TRBV2,TGTGCCAGCGAGTGGAATGAGCAGTTCTTC,CASEWNEQFF
.,TRBJ2-1,TRBD1,TRBV5-1,TGCGCCAGCAGCTTGCGGCAGGGGGCTATCAATGAGCAGTTCTTC,CASSLRQGAINEQFF
once,TRBJ2-7,.,TRBV5-1,TGCGCCAGCAGCTTGGTGAAGGGGACCCTCTCCTACGAGCAGTACTTC,CASSLVKGTLSYEQYF
.,TRBJ2-3,.,TRBV20-1,TGCAGTGTTGGAGAGATCACAGATACGCAGTATTTT,CSVGEITDTQYF
.,TRBJ1-5,TRBD1,TRBV12-3/TRBV12-4,TGTGCCAGCAGTTCCCACAGGGGGCACCAGCCCCAGCATTTT,CASSSHRGHQPQHF
.,TRBJ2-4,.,TRBV7-2,TGTGCCAGCAGACTCCCGGGGGTCATAGCCAAAAACATTCAGTACTTC,CASRLPGVIAKNIQYF
.,TRBJ2-1,.,TRBV15,TGTGCCACCGGCCCTAATGAACGAGGGCAGTTCTTC,CATGPNERGQFF
few,TRBJ1-1,.,TRBV9,TGTGCCAGCAGCGCTGGACACAGTAACACTGAAGCTTTCTTT,CASSAGHSNTEAFF
.,TRBJ2-5,.,TRBV7-9,TGTGCCAGCAGCGGAAAACACCAAGAGACCCAGTACTTC,CASSGKHQETQYF
few,TRBJ1-1,.,TRBV7-9,TGTGCCAGCAGCCCCCTGACAGAGAACACTGAAGCTTTCTTT,CASSPLTENTEAFF
once,TRBJ1-2,TRBD1,TRBV6-5,TGTGCCAGCAGTTCGGGACAGTTTAGACCGGCCGAGACCTATGGCTACACCTTC,CASSSGQFRPAETYGYTF
few,TRBJ2-7,TRBD1,TRBV27,TGTGCCAGCAGTACCGACAGGGTTCGCTACGAGCAGTACTTC,CASSTDRVRYEQYF
few,TRBJ2-2,.,TRBV20-1,TGCAGTGCAAGCGACACTCACGCGGGGACCGGGGAGCTGTTTTTT,CSASDTHAGTGELFF
.,TRBJ2-3,TRBD2,TRBV20-1,TGCAGTGCTAGAGATCGGGTAGCGGGCCGCACAGATACGCAGTATTTT,CSARDRVAGRTDTQYF
.,TRBJ2-7,TRBD2,TRBV5-1,TGCGCCAGCAGCTTGGAGGGCGGGAGGGCCTACGAGCAGTACTTC,CASSLEGGRAYEQYF
few,TRBJ1-1,.,TRBV6-2/TRBV6-3,TGTGCCAGCAGTGCAACAGGGTCGAGATTCACTGAAGCTTTCTTT,CASSATGSRFTEAFF
.,TRBJ1-2,.,TRBV6-5,TGTGCCAGCAGTTACCGCCCGGGGGGCAAGGGCTACACCTTC,CASSYRPGGKGYTF
.,TRBJ2-3,.,TRBV5-1,TGCGCCAGCAGCCGGGACCCTGCTACAGATACGCAGTATTTT,CASSRDPATDTQYF
few,TRBJ2-5,.,TRBV12-3/TRBV12-4,TGTGCCAGCAGTGTCCTGGAGGGAGTAGGGCAAGAGACCCAGTACTTC,CASSVLEGVGQETQYF
once,TRBJ2-1,TRBD2,TRBV20-1,TGCAGTGCTAGGGGAGGGCTAGCGGGCTCCTACAATGAGCAGTTCTTC,CSARGGLAGSYNEQFF
.,TRBJ2-1,.,TRBV6-1,TGTGCCAGCAGAGTCGCCGGGCCGAGGGTAAATGAGCAGTTCTTC,CASRVAGPRVNEQFF